These T cell receptor beta chains were read from a single sample in a study of CD8+CD57+ T cells in acquired aplastic anemia. In TCRdb, the reads were re-called with MiXCR into one record per CDR3 protein. This table holds approximately 150,000 distinct CDR3 sequences, over 40% found once. Sequenced input: sorted CD4+, CD8+, or CD8+CD57+ T cells (not recorded which) from PBMCs. The receptor source for this set is a human donor with aplastic anemia. Each CDR3 is given with its conserved first and last residue. Each record gives: V gene, CDR3 length, J gene, clone size, D gene, CDR3 DNA, CDR3 protein. The D gene is left open where the match is weak. Size is stated for part of the rows, as once, few or many counts, or as a class when the clone is expanded.

v_gene: TRBV11-3; len: 14; j_gene: TRBJ1-1; abundance: many; d_gene: -; CDR3nt: TGTGCCAGCAGCTTAGTGGGCGTGGGGACTGAAGCTTTCTTT; CDR3aa: CASSLVGVGTEAFF
v_gene: TRBV9; len: 13; j_gene: TRBJ2-7; abundance: many; d_gene: -; CDR3nt: TGTGCCAGCAGCGTAGGTCCTTACTACGAGCAGTACTTC; CDR3aa: CASSVGPYYEQYF
v_gene: TRBV10-3; len: 13; j_gene: TRBJ1-1; abundance: many; d_gene: -; CDR3nt: TGTGCCATCAGATACAGGGAGGGCACTGAAGCTTTCTTT; CDR3aa: CAIRYREGTEAFF
v_gene: TRBV2; len: 14; j_gene: TRBJ1-1; abundance: -; d_gene: -; CDR3nt: TGTGCCAGCAGTGTGGGCGGACTGAACACTGAAGCTTTCTTT; CDR3aa: CASSVGGLNTEAFF
v_gene: TRBV18; len: 15; j_gene: TRBJ1-5; abundance: -; d_gene: -; CDR3nt: TGTGCCAGCCCACCAGTAGGACTTAGCAATCAGCCCCAGCATTTT; CDR3aa: CASPPVGLSNQPQHF
v_gene: TRBV19; len: 16; j_gene: TRBJ1-1; abundance: -; d_gene: TRBD1; CDR3nt: TGTGCCAGTAGTATCGTCAGGGGGCGGTGGGACACTGAAGCTTTCTTT; CDR3aa: CASSIVRGRWDTEAFF
v_gene: TRBV2; len: 14; j_gene: TRBJ1-2; abundance: -; d_gene: TRBD1; CDR3nt: TGTGCCAGCAGTGACCCGGGACAGGGACTTGGCTACACCTTC; CDR3aa: CASSDPGQGLGYTF
v_gene: TRBV20-1; len: 14; j_gene: TRBJ1-1; abundance: -; d_gene: -; CDR3nt: TGCAGTGCTAGGAAACGCTACGTAGGCAGCGAAGCTTTCTTT; CDR3aa: CSARKRYVGSEAFF
v_gene: TRBV2; len: 20; j_gene: TRBJ2-6; abundance: many; d_gene: TRBD1; CDR3nt: TGTGCCAGCAGTGGCACGCCTCGGGGACAGGGGGCTTCTGGGGCCAACGTCCTGACTTTC; CDR3aa: CASSGTPRGQGASGANVLTF
v_gene: TRBV5-1; len: 15; j_gene: TRBJ2-6; abundance: few; d_gene: -; CDR3nt: TGCGCCAGCAGCTTGGGCGGAGCTGGGGTCAACGTCCTGACTTTC; CDR3aa: CASSLGGAGVNVLTF
v_gene: TRBV29-1; len: 14; j_gene: TRBJ2-5; abundance: -; d_gene: TRBD1; CDR3nt: TGCAGCGTTGAAGCAAACAGGGGGCAAGAGACCCAGTACTTC; CDR3aa: CSVEANRGQETQYF
v_gene: TRBV10-3; len: 13; j_gene: TRBJ2-3; abundance: -; d_gene: -; CDR3nt: TGTGCCAGCAGTCCAAAGGGCGCAGATACGCAGTATTTT; CDR3aa: CASSPKGADTQYF
v_gene: TRBV6-1; len: 13; j_gene: TRBJ1-2; abundance: many; d_gene: -; CDR3nt: TGTGCCAGCAGACTCACAAGTAACTATGGCTACACCTTC; CDR3aa: CASRLTSNYGYTF
v_gene: TRBV29-1; len: 12; j_gene: TRBJ1-2; abundance: few; d_gene: -; CDR3nt: TGCAGCGTTGATCGGGACTCAAGGGTCTACACCTTC; CDR3aa: CSVDRDSRVYTF
v_gene: TRBV6-2/TRBV6-3; len: 18; j_gene: TRBJ2-5; abundance: -; d_gene: TRBD1; CDR3nt: TGTGCCAGCAGGGGACCCACTAAGGGACAGGGCTGGCATAAGACCCAGTACTTC; CDR3aa: CASRGPTKGQGWHKTQYF
v_gene: TRBV11-3; len: 13; j_gene: TRBJ2-7; abundance: -; d_gene: TRBD2; CDR3nt: TGTGCCAGCAGCCAACTAGCGGGGGGAACGCAGTACTTC; CDR3aa: CASSQLAGGTQYF
v_gene: TRBV5-6; len: 11; j_gene: TRBJ1-2; abundance: many; d_gene: -; CDR3nt: TGTGCCAGCAGCCAGACAGGAGGCTACACCTTC; CDR3aa: CASSQTGGYTF
v_gene: TRBV7-2; len: 13; j_gene: TRBJ2-7; abundance: -; d_gene: -; CDR3nt: TGTGCCAGCAGCTTAGCGATAGGATACGAGCAGGACTTC; CDR3aa: CASSLAIGYEQDF
v_gene: TRBV20-1; len: 14; j_gene: TRBJ2-7; abundance: once; d_gene: TRBD1; CDR3nt: TGCAGTGCCAAACGACAGGGTTTCTCCTACGAGCAGTACTTC; CDR3aa: CSAKRQGFSYEQYF
v_gene: TRBV10-3; len: 13; j_gene: TRBJ2-5; abundance: few; d_gene: -; CDR3nt: TGTGCCATCAGTGGTTCGGTCGGCGCCAGCCAGTACTTC; CDR3aa: CAISGSVGASQYF